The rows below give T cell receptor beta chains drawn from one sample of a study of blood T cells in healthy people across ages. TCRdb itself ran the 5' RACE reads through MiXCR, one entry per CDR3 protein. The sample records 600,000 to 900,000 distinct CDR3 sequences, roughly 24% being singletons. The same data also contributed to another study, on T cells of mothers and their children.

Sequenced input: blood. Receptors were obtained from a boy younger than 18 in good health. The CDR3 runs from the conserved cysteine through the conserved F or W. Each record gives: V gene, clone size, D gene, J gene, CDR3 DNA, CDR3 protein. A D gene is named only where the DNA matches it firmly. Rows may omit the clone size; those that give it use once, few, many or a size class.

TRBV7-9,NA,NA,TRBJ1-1,TGTGCCAGCAGCTTAGGTTTATGGGGCCCTGAAGCTTTCTTT,CASSLGLWGPEAFF
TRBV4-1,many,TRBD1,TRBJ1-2,TGCGCCAGCAGCCGATCGACAGGGGGCTACACCTTC,CASSRSTGGYTF
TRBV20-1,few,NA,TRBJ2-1,TGCAGTGCTAGAGATGCGGTGACCCCCTACAATGAGCAGTTCTTC,CSARDAVTPYNEQFF
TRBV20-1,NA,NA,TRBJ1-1,TGCAGTGCTAGACGTATGCGACCCGCGACAGCGACTCCTTTTACTGAAGCTTTCTTT,CSARRMRPATATPFTEAFF
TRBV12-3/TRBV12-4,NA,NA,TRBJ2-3,TGTGCCAGCAGTTTAAATGCCCCTACGCAGTATTTT,CASSLNAPTQYF
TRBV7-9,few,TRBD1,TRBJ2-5,TGTGCCAGCAGCCATAGGACAGGCAGCCAAGAGACCCAGTACTTC,CASSHRTGSQETQYF
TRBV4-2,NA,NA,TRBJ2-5,TGTGCCAGCAGCCGCACGGTCCGGGGCCGGGGCGTGGAGACCCAGTACTTC,CASSRTVRGRGVETQYF
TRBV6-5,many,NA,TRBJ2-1,TGTGCCAGCAGTTACGGACAGCGGGGCAATGAGCAGTTCTTC,CASSYGQRGNEQFF
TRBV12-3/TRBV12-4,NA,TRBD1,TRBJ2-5,TGTGCCAGCACTACAGGGGGCCCGACCCAGTACTTC,CASTTGGPTQYF
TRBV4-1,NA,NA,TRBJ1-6,TGCGCCAGCAGCCAAGGATTACCCTCTCTCTCACCCCTCCACTTT,CASSQGLPSLSPLHF